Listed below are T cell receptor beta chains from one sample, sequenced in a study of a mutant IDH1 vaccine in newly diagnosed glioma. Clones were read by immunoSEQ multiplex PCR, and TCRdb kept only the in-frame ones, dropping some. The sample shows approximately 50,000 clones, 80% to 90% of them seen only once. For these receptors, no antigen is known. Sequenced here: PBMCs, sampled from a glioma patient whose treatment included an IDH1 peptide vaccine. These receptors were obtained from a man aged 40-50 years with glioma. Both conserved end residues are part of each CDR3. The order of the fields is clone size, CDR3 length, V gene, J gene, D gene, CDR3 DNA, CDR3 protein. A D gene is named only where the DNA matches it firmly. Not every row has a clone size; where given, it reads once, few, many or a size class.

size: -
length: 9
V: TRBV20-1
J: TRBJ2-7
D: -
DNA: TGCAGTGCTGGTGGAGAGCAGTACTTC
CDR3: CSAGGEQYF

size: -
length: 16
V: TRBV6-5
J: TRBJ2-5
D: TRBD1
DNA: TGTGCCAGCAGTTACTCCGCGACAGGGGCGCAAGAGACCCAGTACTTC
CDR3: CASSYSATGAQETQYF

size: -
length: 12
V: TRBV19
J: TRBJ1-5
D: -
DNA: TGTGCCAGTAGGGCTACTTATCAGCCCCAGCATTTT
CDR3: CASRATYQPQHF

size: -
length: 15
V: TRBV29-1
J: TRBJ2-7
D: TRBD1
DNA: TGCAGCGTTGAAGATCAGGGACAGGGGGCCTACGAGCAGTACTTC
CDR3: CSVEDQGQGAYEQYF

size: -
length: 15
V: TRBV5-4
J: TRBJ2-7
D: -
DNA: TGTGCCAGCAGCTCCCGAGGAGGGGGGACCTACGAGCAGTACTTC
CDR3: CASSSRGGGTYEQYF

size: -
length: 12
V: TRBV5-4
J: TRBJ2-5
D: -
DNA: TGTGCCAGCGGGGGGAGTCAAGAGACCCAGTACTTC
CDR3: CASGGSQETQYF

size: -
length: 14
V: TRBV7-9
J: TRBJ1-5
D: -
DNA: TGTGCCAGCAGCTTAGTGGATAGCAATCAGCCCCAGCATTTT
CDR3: CASSLVDSNQPQHF

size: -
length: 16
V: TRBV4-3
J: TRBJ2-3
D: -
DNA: TGCGCCAGCAGCCAACTATCAGGAACTAGCACAGATACGCAGTATTTT
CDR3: CASSQLSGTSTDTQYF

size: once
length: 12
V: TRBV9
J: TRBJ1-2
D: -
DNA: TGTGCCAGCTTCTTATCGGCCTATGGCTACACCTTC
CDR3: CASFLSAYGYTF

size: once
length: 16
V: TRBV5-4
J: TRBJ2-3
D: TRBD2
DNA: TGTGCCAGCAGCTCTCGAGGGGCGGGAGGGGCAGATACGCAGTATTTT
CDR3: CASSSRGAGGADTQYF

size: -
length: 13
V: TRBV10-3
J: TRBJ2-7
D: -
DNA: TGTGCCATCAGTGTAGGGGGACCCTACGAGCAGTACTTC
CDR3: CAISVGGPYEQYF

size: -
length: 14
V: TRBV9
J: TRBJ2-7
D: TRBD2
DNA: TGTGCCAGCAGCCGCCGAGCGGGAGGGAACGAGCAGTACTTC
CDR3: CASSRRAGGNEQYF

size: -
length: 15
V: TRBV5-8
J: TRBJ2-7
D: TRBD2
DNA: TGTGCCAGCAGCTTGGGGACTAGCCTTTATCACGAGCAGTACTTC
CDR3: CASSLGTSLYHEQYF

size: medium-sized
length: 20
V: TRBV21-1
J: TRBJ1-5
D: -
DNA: TGTGCCAGCAGCAAAGCGCCTTTTGGGGTGGAGCCGTATAGCAATCAGCCCCAGCATTTT
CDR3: CASSKAPFGVEPYSNQPQHF

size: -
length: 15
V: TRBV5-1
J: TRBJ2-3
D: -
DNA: TGCGCCAGCAGCTCTGGTCTGGGGGGCACAGATACGCAGTATTTT
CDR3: CASSSGLGGTDTQYF

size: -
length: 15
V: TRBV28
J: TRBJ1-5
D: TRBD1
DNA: TGTGCCAGCGGGACCGGGACAGGGGGCAATCAGCCCCAGCATTTT
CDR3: CASGTGTGGNQPQHF

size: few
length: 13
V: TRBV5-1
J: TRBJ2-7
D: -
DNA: TGCGCCAGCAGCAGGCAGAAAGGATACGAGCAGTACTTC
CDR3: CASSRQKGYEQYF

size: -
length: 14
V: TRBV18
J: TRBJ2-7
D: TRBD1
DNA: TGTGCCAGCTCACCTGGGACAGGGGCGGTCGAGCAGTACTTC
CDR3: CASSPGTGAVEQYF

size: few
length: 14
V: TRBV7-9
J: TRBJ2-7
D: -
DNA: TGTGCCAGCAGCCACCTCCGGGACCTCTACGAGCAGTACTTC
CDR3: CASSHLRDLYEQYF

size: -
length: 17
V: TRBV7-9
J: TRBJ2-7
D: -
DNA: TGTGCCAGCAGCTTAAGGGCTGCGGGCCAGGTAGGATACGAGCAGTACTTC
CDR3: CASSLRAAGQVGYEQYF

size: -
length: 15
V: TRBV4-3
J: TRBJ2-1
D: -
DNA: TGCGCCAGCAGCCAAGGGCCCGGGGTTAGCGATGAGCAGTTCTTC
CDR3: CASSQGPGVSDEQFF

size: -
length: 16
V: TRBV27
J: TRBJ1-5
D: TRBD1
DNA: TGTGCCAGCAGTTTGGCAGGGGGCCGGGGTAATCAGCCCCAGCATTTT
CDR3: CASSLAGGRGNQPQHF

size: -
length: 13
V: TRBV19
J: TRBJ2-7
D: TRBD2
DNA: TGTGCCACCTCCGCGGGAGGGCCGTTGGAGCAGTACTTC
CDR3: CATSAGGPLEQYF

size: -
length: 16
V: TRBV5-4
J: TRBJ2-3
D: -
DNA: TGTGCCAGCAGCGTAAGGACGGGGTTAGGCACAGATACGCAGTATTTT
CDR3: CASSVRTGLGTDTQYF

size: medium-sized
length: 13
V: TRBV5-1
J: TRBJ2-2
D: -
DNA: TGCGCCAGCAGCACGCCTTCCGGCGGGGAGCTGTTTTTT
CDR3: CASSTPSGGELFF

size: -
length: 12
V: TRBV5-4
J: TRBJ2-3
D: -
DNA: TGTGCCAGCAGCTCGACCAGAGATACGCAGTATTTT
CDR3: CASSSTRDTQYF

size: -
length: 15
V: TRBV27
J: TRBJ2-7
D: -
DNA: TGTGCCAGCAGTTTCTATCCTTCTAGGGACCACTTATGGTACTTC
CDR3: CASSFYPSRDHLWYF

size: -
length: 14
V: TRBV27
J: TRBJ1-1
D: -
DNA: TGTGCCAGCAGCCGCCCGGGAGGGAGGAATGAAGCTTTCTTT
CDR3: CASSRPGGRNEAFF

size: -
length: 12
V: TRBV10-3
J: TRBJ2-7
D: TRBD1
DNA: TGTGCCATCAGGGGACAGGCCTACGAGCAGTACTTC
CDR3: CAIRGQAYEQYF

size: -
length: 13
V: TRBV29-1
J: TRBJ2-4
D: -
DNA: TGCAGCGTTGTGTCCCCCCCCAAAAACATTCAGTACTTC
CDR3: CSVVSPPKNIQYF

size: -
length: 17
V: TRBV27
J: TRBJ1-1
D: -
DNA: TGTGCCAGCAGTTTAGGGGCGATTTCCATCGGGGGAGCTGAAGCTTTCTTT
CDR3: CASSLGAISIGGAEAFF

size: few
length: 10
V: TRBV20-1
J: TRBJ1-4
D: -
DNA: TGCATACCAGGAAATGAAAAACTGTTTTTT
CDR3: CIPGNEKLFF

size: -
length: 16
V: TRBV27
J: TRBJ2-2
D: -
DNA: TGTGCCAGCAGACTGGGGCTAACCCCCAGCACCGGGGAGCTGTTTTTT
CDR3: CASRLGLTPSTGELFF

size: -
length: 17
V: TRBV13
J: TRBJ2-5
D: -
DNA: TGTGCCAGCAGCTCCGATGCCGGCGACCCTAACCAAGAGACCCAGTACTTC
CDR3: CASSSDAGDPNQETQYF

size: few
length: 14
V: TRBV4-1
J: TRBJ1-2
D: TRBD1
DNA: TGCGCCAGCAGCCACCCGGGACAGGGAAATGGCTACACCTTC
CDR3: CASSHPGQGNGYTF

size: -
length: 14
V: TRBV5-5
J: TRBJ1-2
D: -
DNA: TGTGCCAGCAGCTTGGTTCGGGGCTTCTATGGCTACACCTTC
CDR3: CASSLVRGFYGYTF

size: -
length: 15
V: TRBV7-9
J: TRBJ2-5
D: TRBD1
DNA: TGTGCCAGCAACCGGGGGACAGGGGTCCAAGAGACCCAGTACTTC
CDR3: CASNRGTGVQETQYF

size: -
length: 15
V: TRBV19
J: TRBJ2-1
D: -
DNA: TGTGCCAGTTCTCTGGCCGGAACCAACCCAAGAGGGCAGTTCTTC
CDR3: CASSLAGTNPRGQFF

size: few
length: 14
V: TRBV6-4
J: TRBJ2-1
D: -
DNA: TGTGCCAGCAGTGACGGTCAGACAATCAATGAGCAGTTCTTC
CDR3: CASSDGQTINEQFF

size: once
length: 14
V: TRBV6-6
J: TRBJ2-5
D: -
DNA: TGTGCCAGCAGTCCCACGGGGGAGAGGGAGACCCAGTACTTC
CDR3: CASSPTGERETQYF

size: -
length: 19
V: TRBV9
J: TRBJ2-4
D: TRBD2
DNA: TGTGCCAGCAGCGTAGCGTCGGACCTGGCGGGAGCGGTCAAAAACATTCAGTACTTC
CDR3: CASSVASDLAGAVKNIQYF

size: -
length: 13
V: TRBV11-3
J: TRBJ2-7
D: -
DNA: TGTGCCAGCAGCTTAGGGACAGCGGGCGAGCAGTACTTC
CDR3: CASSLGTAGEQYF

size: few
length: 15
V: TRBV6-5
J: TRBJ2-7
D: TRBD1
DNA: TGTGCCAGCAGTAAACCGGGACAGGGTCCCTACGAGCAGTACTTC
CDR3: CASSKPGQGPYEQYF

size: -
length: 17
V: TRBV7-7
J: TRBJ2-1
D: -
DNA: TGTGCTAGCAGCCAAAACCGCCTGGGACTCGCCTACAATGAGCAGTTCTTC
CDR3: CASSQNRLGLAYNEQFF

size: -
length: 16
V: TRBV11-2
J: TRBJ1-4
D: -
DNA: TGTGCCAGCAGCTTAGGTTATGGACAGAGAAATGAAAAACTGTTTTTT
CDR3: CASSLGYGQRNEKLFF

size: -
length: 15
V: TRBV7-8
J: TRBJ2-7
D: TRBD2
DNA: TGTGCCAGCAGCCAAGGGACTAGCGGGATCTACGAGCAGTACTTC
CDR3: CASSQGTSGIYEQYF

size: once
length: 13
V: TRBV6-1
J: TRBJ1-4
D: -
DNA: TGTGCCAGCCAGGGAGGAAATAATGAAAAACTGTTTTTT
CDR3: CASQGGNNEKLFF

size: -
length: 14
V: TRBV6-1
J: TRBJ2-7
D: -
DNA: TGTGCCAGCAGTGAACTAGGACAGAGCTACGAGCAGTACTTC
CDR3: CASSELGQSYEQYF

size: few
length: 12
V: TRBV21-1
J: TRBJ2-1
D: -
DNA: TGTGCCAGCAGCGGGAGTGGCGATGAGCAGTTCTTC
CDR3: CASSGSGDEQFF